The clone carrying this TCR beta chain has a handful of counts. Its specificity is not known. This sample was included in a study of T cells after yellow fever vaccination. In the study overall: Preparation of fractions with low cell numbers was performed using SMART-Seq v4 Ultra Low Input.

They built TCR cDNA with 5'RACE template switching, a step that put in a universal primer site and UMIs. Using its own MiXCR run on the 5' RACE reads, TCRdb lists one record per CDR3 protein. Here the sample spans around 300,000 distinct CDR3 sequences, under 15% being singletons. Study findings and constraints: Post-booster repertoires contained most primary-vaccination clones again (roughly 96% CD4, around 89% CD8). Abundant clonotypes from the bulk population could have been carried over as contaminants into FACS-sorted repertoires.

With V trimmed by 5 bases and J by 5 bases, 7 bases remained unmatched. CDR3 length: 14 residues. CDR1 and CDR2 from the germline V gene are ENHRY and SYGVKD. The starting material was CD4+ T cells sorted from PBMCs, obtained 45 days after the yellow fever booster vaccination. The chain joins TRBV10-3 to TRBJ2-7; TRBD2 aligns across 9 bases. The source of this sequence is a man aged 25 to 45 who received the YFV17D yellow fever vaccine. The CDR3 reads CAISHGLALNEQYF. CDR3 nucleotide sequence: TGTGCCATCAGTCACGGACTAGCGTTGAACGAGCAGTACTTC.